This record covers a single T cell receptor beta chain. The record originates from a study of blood T cell repertoires in COVID-19. Study-wide context: Samples representing acute and convalescent COVID-19 were sourced from the United States, Italy and Spain.

Two consecutive negative NP/OP PCR tests, clearance, or resolved symptoms defined Cohort 3 recovery. Original analysis: Estimated nucleated cell counts came from reference gene primer amplification. This table comes from immunoSEQ multiplex PCR, and its TCRdb copy is limited to in-frame clones, with some not included. That table is the source of V, J and clone size, and D and trimming were worked out from the DNA. Of some 320,000 clones listed, around 87% are singletons. V shed 1 base and J shed 6 bases, with 8 bases lying between them. This CDR3 is built from 13 residues. Germline V gene lookup returns CDR1 SGHAT and CDR2 FQNNGV.

This TCR was sampled from a young woman who had recovered from COVID-19. The specimen sequenced was PBMCs or T cells enriched from blood (not recorded which). This chain connects TRBV11-2 to TRBJ2-3; possible D gene TRBD2, 6 bases. This CDR3 is CASSLGGRDTQYF. The CDR3 DNA sequence: TGTGCCAGCAGCTTAGGAGGGAGGGATACGCAGTATTTT.